The 11 T cell receptor beta chains below all came from one sample that was sequenced in a study of blood T cell repertoires in COVID-19. Assay: immunoSEQ multiplex PCR; the TCRdb copy retains only in-frame clones and omits some. The sample lists about 200,000 clones; nearly 90% were seen once. Sequences were obtained from peripheral blood. The receptors derive from a man in his fifties or sixties with COVID-19, enrolled during active disease.

The rearrangement uses TRBV19 and TRBJ2-7; TRBD2 might be the D (5 bases). The CDR3 runs 15 residues. V dropped 3 bases and J dropped 6 bases, with 18 bases sitting between them. Germline V gene lookup returns CDR1 LNHDA and CDR2 SQIVND (reference sequence). DNA of the CDR3: TGTGCCAGTAGTATCCAATCGGTTCTAGCAGGCGAGCAGTACTTC. Protein: CASSIQSVLAGEQYF.

The V and J genes are TRBV25-1 and TRBJ2-7; TRBD1 agrees at 7 bases. Germline V gene data show CDR1 as MGHDK and CDR2 as SYGVNS. CDR3 length: 16 amino acids. J was trimmed by 2 bases and V by 5 bases; bases with no gene match: 12. The CDR3 region is CASSSLPGTAPYEQYF. The DNA of the CDR3 is TGTGCCAGCAGTTCCCTTCCCGGGACAGCCCCCTACGAGCAGTACTTC.

This chain uses TRBV7-3 with TRBJ2-1; 13 bases line up with TRBD2. CDR3 size: 15 residues. Per the germline V gene, CDR1 is SGHTA and CDR2 is FQGTGA. With 5 bases clipped from V and 8 bases from J, the junction kept 6 bases outside the gene matches. The CDR3 region is CASSRTSGSGDEQFF. In nucleotides, the CDR3 is TGTGCCAGCAGCCGGACTAGCGGGAGTGGAGATGAGCAGTTCTTC.

The chain has TRBV19 and TRBJ2-7; 10 bases agree with TRBD2. Per the germline V gene, CDR1 is LNHDA and CDR2 is SQIVND (reference sequence). The CDR3 consists of 15 residues. The V segment lost 3 bases and the J segment 4 bases; nucleotides outside the gene matches: 6. This chain's CDR3 is CASSIVASGSYEQYF. For the CDR3, the DNA is TGTGCCAGTAGTATCGTCGCTAGCGGGAGTTACGAGCAGTACTTC.

The chain combines TRBV6-1 with TRBJ2-7; TRBD1 matches at 8 bases. CDR1 is MNHNS and CDR2 is SASEGT in the germline V gene. V trimming: 3 bases; J trimming: 7 bases; junction bases outside the gene matches: 14. This CDR3 has 16 residues. CDR3 DNA: TGTGCCAGCAGTGACCTGGACAGGGTTGCCCTTGAGGAGCAGTACTTC. It specifies CASSDLDRVALEEQYF.

The CDR3 spells CASSLDSLGGTDTQYF. CDR3 nucleotides: TGTGCCAGCTCACTGGACAGTCTCGGTGGCACAGATACGCAGTATTTT. The rearrangement joins TRBV18 to TRBJ2-3; D is perhaps TRBD1 (6 bases). Germline assignment: CDR1 KGHSH and CDR2 LQKENI. The CDR3 is 16 amino acids. V was clipped by 4 bases and J by 1 base, with 15 bases between them.

This clone came up once. CDR3 bases: TGTGCCAGCAAAGGGGGTGAAAAACTGTTTTTT. This gives the protein CASKGGEKLFF. This chain joins TRBV7-9 and TRBJ1-4; possibly TRBD1 for D (6 bases). Germline CDR1 reads SEHNR; CDR2 reads FQNEAQ (reference sequence). V was shortened by 7 bases and J by 7 bases, with 7 bases between the two germline ends. The CDR3 totals 11 residues.

The table lists this clone with a count of one. The J gene is TRBJ2-7, the V gene TRBV4-1, with a possible D match to TRBD2 (6 bases). This CDR3 spans 17 amino acids. Looked up from germline, CDR1 is MGHRA and CDR2 is YSYEKL. V shed 0 bases and J shed 3 bases, with 18 bases lying between them. The CDR3 bases are TGCGCCAGCAGCCAAGAGGGCAGGGACTTTCATATCTACGAGCAGTACTTC. This gives the protein CASSQEGRDFHIYEQYF.

CDR3 DNA sequence: TGTGCCAGCAGCCCGGGCGCAGACAGGGTAAACACCGGGGAGCTGTTTTTT. Its protein is CASSPGADRVNTGELFF. The chain uses TRBV5-8 and TRBJ2-2; 7 bases are a match to TRBD1. CDR3 size: 17 residues. The germline V gene has CDR1 SGHTS and CDR2 YDEGEE. The V segment lost 4 bases and the J segment 2 bases; nucleotides outside the gene matches: 11.

The genes are TRBV19 and TRBJ1-3; 10 bases align to TRBD1. V lost 7 bases to trimming and J lost 2 bases; unmatched junction nucleotides: 2. CDR3 length equals 14 residues. The germline V gene has CDR1 LNHDA and CDR2 SQIVND (reference sequence). The chain's CDR3 is CASKGQGTGNTIYF. The CDR3 nucleotides are TGTGCCAGTAAGGGACAGGGGACTGGAAACACCATATATTTT.

This clone showed up just a few times. The chain links TRBV27 to TRBJ1-6; 8 positions match TRBD1. The CDR3 covers 15 residues. V was pared by 4 bases and J by 14 bases, with 13 bases of the junction left unmatched. The V gene's germline CDR1 is MNHEY and CDR2 SMNVEV (reference sequence). The CDR3 DNA reads TGTGCCAGCAGTTCCCCTCGGGACAGGTTCGGGGCCCTCCACTTT. It specifies CASSSPRDRFGALHF.